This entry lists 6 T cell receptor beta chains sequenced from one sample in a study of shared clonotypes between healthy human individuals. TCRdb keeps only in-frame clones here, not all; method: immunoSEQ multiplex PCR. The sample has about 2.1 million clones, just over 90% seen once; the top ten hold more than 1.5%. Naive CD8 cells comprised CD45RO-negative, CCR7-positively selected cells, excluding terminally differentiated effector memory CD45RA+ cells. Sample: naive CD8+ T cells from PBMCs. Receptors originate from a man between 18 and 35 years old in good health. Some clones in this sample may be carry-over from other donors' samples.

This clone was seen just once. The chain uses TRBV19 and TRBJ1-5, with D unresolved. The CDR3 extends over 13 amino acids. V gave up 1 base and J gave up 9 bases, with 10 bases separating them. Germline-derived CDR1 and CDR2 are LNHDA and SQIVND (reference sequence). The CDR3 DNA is TGTGCCAGTAGTATAGGCCTCACTGGGCCCCAGCATTTT. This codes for CASSIGLTGPQHF.

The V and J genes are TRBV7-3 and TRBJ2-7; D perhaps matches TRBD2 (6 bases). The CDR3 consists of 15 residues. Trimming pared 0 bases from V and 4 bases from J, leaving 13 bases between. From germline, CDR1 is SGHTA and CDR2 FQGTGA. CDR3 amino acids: CASSLTGGALYEQYF. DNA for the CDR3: TGTGCCAGCAGCTTAACGGGAGGCGCCCTGTACGAGCAGTACTTC. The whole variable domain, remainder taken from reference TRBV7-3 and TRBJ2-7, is GAGVSQTPSNKVTEKGKYVELRCDPISGHTALYWYRQSLGQGPEFLIYFQGTGAADDSGLPNDRFFAVRPEGSVSTLKIQRTERGDSAVYLCASSLTGGALYEQYFGPGTRLTVT.

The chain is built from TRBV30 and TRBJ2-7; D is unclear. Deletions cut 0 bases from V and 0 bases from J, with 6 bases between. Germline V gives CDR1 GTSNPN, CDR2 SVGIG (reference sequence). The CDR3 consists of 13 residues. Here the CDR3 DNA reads TGTGCCTGGAGTGTTGGCAACTCCTACGAGCAGTACTTC. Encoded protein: CAWSVGNSYEQYF.

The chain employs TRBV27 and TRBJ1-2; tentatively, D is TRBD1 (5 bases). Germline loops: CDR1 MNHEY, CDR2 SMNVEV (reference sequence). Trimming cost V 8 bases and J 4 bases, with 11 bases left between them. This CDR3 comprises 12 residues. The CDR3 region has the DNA TGTGCCAGCGGCCTGGGACCCTATGGCTACACCTTC. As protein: CASGLGPYGYTF.

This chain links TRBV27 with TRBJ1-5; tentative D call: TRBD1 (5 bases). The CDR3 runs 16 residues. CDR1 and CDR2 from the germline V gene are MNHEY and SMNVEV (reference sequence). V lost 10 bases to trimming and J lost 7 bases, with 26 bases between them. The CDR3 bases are TGTGCCAATCCAGCCCTACGCGGGGGGGATTTGCAGCCCCAGCATTTT. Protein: CANPALRGGDLQPQHF.

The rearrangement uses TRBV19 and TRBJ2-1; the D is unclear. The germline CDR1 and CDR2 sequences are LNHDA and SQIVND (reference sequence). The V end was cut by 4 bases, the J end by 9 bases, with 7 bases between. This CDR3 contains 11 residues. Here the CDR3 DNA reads TGTGCCAGTAGTACCATGGGTGAGCAGTTCTTC. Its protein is CASSTMGEQFF.